The text below deals with one T cell receptor beta chain. The antigen remains undetermined. Clones were sequenced by immunoSEQ multiplex PCR, and TCRdb holds only the in-frame ones, with some missing. Seen here are 140,000 to 150,000 clones, approximately 90% observed once, and the top ten hold 0.69%. The donors were members of the validation cohort comprising about 130 subjects, separate from the approximately 630-subject first cohort. These data come from a study of cytomegalovirus exposure and HLA in healthy donors. The wider study: The use of the same platform for the 100 to 150 validation repertoires and the 650 to 850 first-cohort repertoires was reported by a later analysis.

The V end was cut by 0 bases, the J end by 7 bases, with 13 bases between. CDR1 and CDR2 (germline): MRHNA, SNTAGT. The CDR3 is made up of 15 amino acids. Study-wide points: Testing in vitro showed a few CMV-associated chains specific for CMV antigens.

This clonotype was obtained from a man aged 18 to 35 in good health and CMV-seronegative. The chain couples TRBV6-4 to TRBJ2-1; TRBD2 is a possible D gene (7 bases). The specimen sequenced was PBMCs. The CDR3: CASSDSAGAVNEQFF. The CDR3 DNA reads as TGTGCCAGCAGTGACTCTGCGGGGGCTGTGAATGAGCAGTTCTTC.